Sequencing of this T cell receptor beta chain was carried out in a study of sequential checkpoint blockade in melanoma. Libraries were prepared by immunoSEQ multiplex PCR; TCRdb keeps only in-frame clonotypes and omits some of them. The sample has fewer than 25,000 clones; over 80% are singletons. The treatment here: randomized to nivolumab then ipilimumab (arm A) or the reverse (arm B). DNA-damaging chemotherapy had not been given to any patient beforehand. The starting material was CD8+ T cells sorted from blood (inferred from file names), obtained from a patient given nivolumab and ipilimumab in sequence. The receptor was derived from a human donor with melanoma.

The CDR3 nucleotides are TGTGCCATCGAGTATTGGACAGGGAGCCATGGCTACACCTTC. It translates to CAIEYWTGSHGYTF. The chain joins TRBV7-6 to TRBJ1-2; the match to TRBD1 covers 8 bases. Germline CDR1 is SGHVS and CDR2 is FNYEAQ. The CDR3 is 14 amino acids. Germline trimming cut 10 bases from V and 6 bases from J; bases unmatched to any gene: 13.